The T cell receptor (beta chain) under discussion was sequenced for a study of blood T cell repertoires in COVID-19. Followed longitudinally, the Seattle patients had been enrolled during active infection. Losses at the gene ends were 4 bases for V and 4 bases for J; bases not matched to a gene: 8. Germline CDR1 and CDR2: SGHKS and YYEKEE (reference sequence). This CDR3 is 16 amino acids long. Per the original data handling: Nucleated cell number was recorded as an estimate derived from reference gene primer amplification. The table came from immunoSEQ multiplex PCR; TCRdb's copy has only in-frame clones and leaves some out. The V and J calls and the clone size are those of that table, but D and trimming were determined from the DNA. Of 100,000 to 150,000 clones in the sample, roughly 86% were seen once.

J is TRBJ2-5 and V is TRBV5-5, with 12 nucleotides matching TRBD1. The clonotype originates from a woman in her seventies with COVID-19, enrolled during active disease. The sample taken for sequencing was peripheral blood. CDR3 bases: TGTGCCAGCAGCCGAGGGACAGGGGGCCGTCGAGAGACCCAGTACTTC. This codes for CASSRGTGGRRETQYF.